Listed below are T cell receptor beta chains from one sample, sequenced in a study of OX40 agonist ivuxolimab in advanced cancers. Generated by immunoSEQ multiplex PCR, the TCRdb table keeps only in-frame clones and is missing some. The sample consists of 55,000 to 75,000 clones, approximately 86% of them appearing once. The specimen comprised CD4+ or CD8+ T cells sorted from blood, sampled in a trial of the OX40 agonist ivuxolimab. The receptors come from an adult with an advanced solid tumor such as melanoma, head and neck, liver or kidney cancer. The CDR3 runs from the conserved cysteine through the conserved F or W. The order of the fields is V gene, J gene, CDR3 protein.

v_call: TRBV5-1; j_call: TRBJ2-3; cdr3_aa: CASSRASGVDTQYF
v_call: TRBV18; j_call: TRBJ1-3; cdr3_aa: CASSEDYGNTIYF
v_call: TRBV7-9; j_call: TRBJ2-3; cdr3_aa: CASRLAGFTDTQYF
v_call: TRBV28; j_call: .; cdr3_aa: CASSLREATYEQYF
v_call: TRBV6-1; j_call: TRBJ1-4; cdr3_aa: CASSEYMQGVGNEKLFF
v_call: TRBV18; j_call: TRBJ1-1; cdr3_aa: CASSVPGRMNTEAFF
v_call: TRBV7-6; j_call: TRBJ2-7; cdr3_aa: CASSLRGQGWDEQYF
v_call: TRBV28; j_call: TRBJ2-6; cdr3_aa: CASSLWAGQGPGANVLTF
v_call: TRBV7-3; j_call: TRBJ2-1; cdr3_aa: CASSLRGSPYNEQFF
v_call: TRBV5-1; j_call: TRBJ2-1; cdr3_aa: CASSLPIAGHNEQFF
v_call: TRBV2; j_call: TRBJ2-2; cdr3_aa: CASSEGGRGTGELFF
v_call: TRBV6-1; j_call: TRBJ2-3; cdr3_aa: CASSANSFAQYF
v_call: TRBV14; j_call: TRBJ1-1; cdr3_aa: CASSQDLRGTEAFF
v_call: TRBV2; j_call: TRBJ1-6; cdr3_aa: CASRTGLNSPLHF
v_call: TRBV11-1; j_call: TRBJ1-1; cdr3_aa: CASSFSYTEAFF
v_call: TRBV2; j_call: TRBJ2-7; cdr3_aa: CASILGQGDYEQYF
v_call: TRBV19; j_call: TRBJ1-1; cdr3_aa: CASSPGQGARYSEAFF
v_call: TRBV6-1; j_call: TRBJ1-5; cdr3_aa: CASAGVDGNQPQHF
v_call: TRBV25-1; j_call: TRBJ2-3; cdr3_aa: CATTHRTDTQYF
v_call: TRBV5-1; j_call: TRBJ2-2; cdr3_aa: CASSTGQGNTGELFF
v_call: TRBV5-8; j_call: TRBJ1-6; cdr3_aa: CASSFDRTNSPLHF
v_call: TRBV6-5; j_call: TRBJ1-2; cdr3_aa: CASSPWPKGLGYTF
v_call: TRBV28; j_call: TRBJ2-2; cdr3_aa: CASSFSTGELFF
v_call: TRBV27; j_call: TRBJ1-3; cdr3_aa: CASSFLRDRGSGNTIYF
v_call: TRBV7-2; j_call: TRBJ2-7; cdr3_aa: CASSGNGQLTYEQYF
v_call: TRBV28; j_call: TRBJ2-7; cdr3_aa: CASSLQGLGSYEQYF
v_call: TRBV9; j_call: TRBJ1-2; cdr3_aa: CASSDRGIDGYTF
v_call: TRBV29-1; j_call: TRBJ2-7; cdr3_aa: CSGGSGSYEQYF
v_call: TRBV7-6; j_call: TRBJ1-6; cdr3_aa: CASSSGYNSPLHF
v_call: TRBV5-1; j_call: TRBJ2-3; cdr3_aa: CASSLGTDSDTQYF
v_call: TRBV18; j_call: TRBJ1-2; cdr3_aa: CASSPDRRQNYGYTF
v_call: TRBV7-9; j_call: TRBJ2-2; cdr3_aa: CASLSTGFRSGELFF
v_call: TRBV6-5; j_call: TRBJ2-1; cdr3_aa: CASRPTGDRYNEQFF
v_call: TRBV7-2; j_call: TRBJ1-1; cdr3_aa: CASSRDRSNTEAFF
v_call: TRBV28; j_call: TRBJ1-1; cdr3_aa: CAHAGEVEAFF
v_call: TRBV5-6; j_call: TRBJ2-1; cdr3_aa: CASSFPGGNDEQFF
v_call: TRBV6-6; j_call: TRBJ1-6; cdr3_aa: CASSPSGGDNSPLHF
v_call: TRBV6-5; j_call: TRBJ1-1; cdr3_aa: CASGGHNTEAFF
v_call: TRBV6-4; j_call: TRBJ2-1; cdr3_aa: CASSLDRVIDEQFF
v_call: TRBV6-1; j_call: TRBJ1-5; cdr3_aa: CASRPPNQPQHF
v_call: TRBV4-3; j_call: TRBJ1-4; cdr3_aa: CASSHGDTREKLFF
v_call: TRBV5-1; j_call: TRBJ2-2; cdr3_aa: CASSTGLADHTGELFF
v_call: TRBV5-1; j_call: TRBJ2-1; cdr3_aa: CASSLTGNSYNEQFF
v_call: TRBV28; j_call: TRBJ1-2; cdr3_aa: CASSLRDNYGYTF
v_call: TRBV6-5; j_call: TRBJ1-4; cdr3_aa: CASSEANLEKLFF
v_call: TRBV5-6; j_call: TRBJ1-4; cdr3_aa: CASSLSGTPRKLFF
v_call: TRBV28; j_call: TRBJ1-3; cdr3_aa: CASSPWGDSANTIYF
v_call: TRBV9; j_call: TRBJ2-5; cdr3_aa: CASSPQGLYQETQYF
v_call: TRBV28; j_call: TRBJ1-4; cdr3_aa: CATQDATNEKLFF
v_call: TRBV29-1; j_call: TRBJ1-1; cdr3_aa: CSVHRGATEAFF
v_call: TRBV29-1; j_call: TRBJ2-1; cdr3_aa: CSVEGDLTNEQFF
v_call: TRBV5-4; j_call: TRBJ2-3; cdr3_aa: CASSLQGGASGTDTQYF
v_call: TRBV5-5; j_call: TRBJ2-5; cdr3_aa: CASSLELAGISRQETQYF
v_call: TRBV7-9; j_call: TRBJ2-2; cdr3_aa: CASSPDTSTGELFF
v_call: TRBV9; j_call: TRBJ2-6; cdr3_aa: CASSVVSSGANVLTF